Shown below are 17 T cell receptor beta chains from a single sample sequenced in a study of T-cell memory formation after mild COVID-19. TCRdb re-derived calls from the 5' RACE reads in MiXCR, one entry per CDR3 protein. The data show about 180,000 distinct CDR3 sequences, roughly 16% seen once. The specimen sequenced was PBMCs or a T cell subset sorted from them (not recorded which). These receptors were taken from an adult woman who had mild COVID-19 (a few samples of this study predate the infection). Cell type and time point are not known.

This rearrangement joins TRBV5-8 to TRBJ2-3, with TRBD2 matching 11 bases. Trimming at V came to 4 bases and at J to 2 bases, leaving 6 bases not matched to a gene. This CDR3 is built from 16 residues. The germline V gene has CDR1 SGHTS and CDR2 YDEGEE. The CDR3, as DNA: TGTGCCAGCAGCCCCGGGACTAGCGGATTCACAGATACGCAGTATTTT. Translating it yields CASSPGTSGFTDTQYF.

The rearrangement uses TRBV5-1 and TRBJ2-2; possibly TRBD2 for D (5 bases). V lost 4 bases, J lost 8 bases, and 15 bases lay in between. Germline values: CDR1 SGHRS, CDR2 YFSETQ. The CDR3 extends over 14 amino acids. Written as DNA, the CDR3 is TGCGCCAGCAGCCAAGCTAGCATTGCAGGGGAGCTGTTTTTT. Its protein is CASSQASIAGELFF. The full variable domain, its missing parts supplied by reference TRBV5-1 and TRBJ2-2, is KAGVTQTPRYLIKTRGQQVTLSCSPISGHRSVSWYQQTPGQGLQFLFEYFSETQRNKGNFPGRFSGRQFSNSRSEMNVSTLELGDSALYLCASSQASIAGELFFGEGSRLTVL.

The chain carries TRBV24-1 and TRBJ2-3; the D call may be TRBD1 or TRBD2 (5 bases each). This CDR3 has 15 amino acids. CDR1 is KGHDR, CDR2 SFDVKD, per germline. The germline V and J ends were trimmed by 2 bases and 8 bases, with 16 bases remaining between them. CDR3 amino acids: CATSDSGRVSGTQYF. The CDR3 coding sequence is TGTGCCACCAGTGATTCGGGCAGGGTCAGCGGTACGCAGTATTTT.

The rearrangement links TRBV7-9 to TRBJ1-5; the match to TRBD1 covers 8 bases. Germline CDR1 is SEHNR and CDR2 is FQNEAQ (reference sequence). The CDR3 runs 18 residues. Trimming cost V 1 base and J 4 bases; bases outside gene matches: 12. The CDR3, as DNA: TGTGCCAGCAGCTTAGGGGGTCGTAGGACAGGGTTGAATCAGCCCCAGCATTTT. As protein: CASSLGGRRTGLNQPQHF.

The genes are TRBV6-5 and TRBJ1-1, with 8 bases lining up with TRBD1. This CDR3 has 16 amino acids. V was pared by 0 bases and J by 2 bases, with 5 bases of the junction left unmatched. Germline CDR1 is MNHEY and CDR2 is SVGAGI. The CDR3 DNA follows: TGTGCCAGCAGTTACTCGGTTGGACAGGGAAACACTGAAGCTTTCTTT. This sequence encodes CASSYSVGQGNTEAFF.

V usage is TRBV3-1 and J usage is TRBJ2-1; D assignment may be TRBD1 or TRBD2 (5 bases each). This CDR3 has 13 residues. Germline V CDR1 and CDR2: LGHDT, YNNKEL (reference sequence). V lost 4 bases to trimming and J lost 9 bases, with 13 bases between them. This chain's CDR3 is CASSPHRDAEQFF. The CDR3 DNA sequence: TGTGCCAGCAGCCCCCACCGGGACGCTGAGCAGTTCTTC.

The rearrangement links TRBV12-3 or TRBV12-4 to TRBJ1-2; D is possibly TRBD1 (5 bases). Trimming took off 3 bases at V and 7 bases at J, with 15 bases between the two ends. The CDR3 has 14 residues. The CDR3 spells CASSFGRESPGYTF. The CDR3 nucleotides read TGTGCCAGCAGTTTCGGCAGGGAGAGCCCTGGCTACACCTTC.

In this sample, this clonotype turned up a few times. The J gene is TRBJ2-2, the V gene TRBV20-1; 10 bases are a match to TRBD2. Germline-derived CDR1 and CDR2 are DFQATT and SNEGSKA (reference sequence). J gave up 4 bases and V 6 bases, and 8 bases lay outside the gene matches. There are 15 residues in the CDR3. This chain's CDR3 is CSARSAGGITGELFF. CDR3 in DNA: TGCAGTGCGAGATCAGCGGGGGGGATCACCGGGGAGCTGTTTTTT.

The chain joins TRBV29-1 to TRBJ2-3; D remains unclear. The V end was cut by 0 bases, the J end by 6 bases, with 7 bases between. Germline values: CDR1 SQVTM, CDR2 ANQGSEA. The CDR3 is 12 amino acids. CDR3 loop: CSVEEIGDTQYF. The CDR3 nucleotides are TGCAGCGTTGAAGAAATAGGGGATACGCAGTATTTT.

This chain joins TRBV4-3 and TRBJ1-1; TRBD1 agrees at 9 bases. This CDR3 comprises 13 residues. Germline V gene lookup returns CDR1 LGHNA and CDR2 YSLEER. Germline trimming cut 4 bases from V and 5 bases from J; bases unmatched to any gene: 2. In DNA, the CDR3 is TGCGCCAGCAGCCGGGACAGGGAGACTGAAGCTTTCTTT. This encodes CASSRDRETEAFF.

A single count supports this clonotype. The rearrangement uses TRBV11-3 and TRBJ1-2; no firm D call. Trimming removed 5 bases at V and 6 bases at J, with 10 bases between. This CDR3 has 12 residues. Germline V lookup: CDR1 SGHNT, CDR2 YENEEA. CDR3 bases: TGTGCCAGCAGCCGGGGAGAGAATGGCTACACCTTC. It encodes CASSRGENGYTF.

A few counts support this clonotype. V and J are TRBV4-1 and TRBJ2-3; D not certain. V was pared by 2 bases and J by 6 bases, with 6 bases between. The CDR3 is 12 amino acids. Per germline, CDR1 MGHRA and CDR2 YSYEKL. In DNA form, the CDR3 reads TGCGCCAGCAGCCAAATCCGGGATACGCAGTATTTT. Amino acids: CASSQIRDTQYF.

This clonotype showed up just a few times. This sequence joins TRBV7-9 and TRBJ1-2; D call uncertain. Germline V gives CDR1 SEHNR, CDR2 FQNEAQ (reference sequence). The CDR3 runs 12 residues. The V and J ends lost 6 bases and 4 bases respectively, with 9 bases between them. CDR3 sequence: CASSPPGYGYTF. CDR3 sequence (DNA): TGTGCCAGCAGTCCTCCGGGCTATGGCTACACCTTC.

The chain employs TRBV12-3 or TRBV12-4 and TRBJ2-5; tentative D call: TRBD1 (5 bases). The V end lost 5 bases, the J end lost 5 bases, and 12 bases lay between the germline ends. This CDR3 contains 13 residues. This CDR3 is CASSRTGWETQYF. The CDR3 DNA reads TGTGCCAGCAGTCGCACAGGATGGGAGACCCAGTACTTC.

The chain carries TRBV30 and TRBJ2-1; 12 positions agree with TRBD2. With 7 bases clipped from V and 9 bases from J, the junction kept 10 bases outside the gene matches. CDR1 and CDR2 (germline): GTSNPN, SVGIG (reference sequence). The CDR3 is 14 amino acids. The CDR3 coding sequence is TGTGCCTTCCGACTAGCGGGAGAATTTTCTGAGCAGTTCTTC. Translated, it gives CAFRLAGEFSEQFF. The whole variable domain, remainder taken from reference TRBV30 and TRBJ2-1, is SQTIHQWPATLVQPVGSPLSLECTVEGTSNPNLYWYRQAAGRGLQLLFYSVGIGQISSEVPQNLSASRPQDRQFILSSKKLLLSDSGFYLCAFRLAGEFSEQFFGPGTRLTVL.

V usage is TRBV24-1 and J usage is TRBJ2-5, with 7 bases matching TRBD1. This CDR3 region has 16 residues. V shed 7 bases, J shed 1 base, and the junction held 11 bases outside the gene matches. Per the germline V gene, CDR1 is KGHDR and CDR2 is SFDVKD. The CDR3 sequence: CATSEHGTAVQETQYF. CDR3 bases: TGTGCCACCAGCGAGCACGGGACAGCGGTCCAAGAGACCCAGTACTTC.

This clonotype was detected a few times. The chain has TRBV30 and TRBJ2-7, with D tentatively TRBD2 (6 bases). The CDR3 loop spans 16 amino acids. V dropped 0 bases and J dropped 1 base, with 16 bases sitting between them. Germline CDR1 GTSNPN, CDR2 SVGIG (reference sequence). The CDR3 here is CAWSVSPAGPSYEQYF. The CDR3 DNA is TGTGCCTGGAGTGTATCCCCGGCGGGACCGTCCTACGAGCAGTACTTC.